Given below is one T cell receptor (beta chain) in context. The sample holds a few counts of this clonotype. The clone's antigen remains unknown. No much larger clone exists at a distance of one base, and base qualities are not known. All donors were healthy Caucasians. The twin cohort consisted of three pairs of female monozygotic twins, all aged about 18 to 29 years. Peripheral blood mononuclear cells were used as the source from which RNA for TCR libraries was isolated. These data come from a study of identical twins listed by TCRdb under 2016. Looking at the study overall: To test whether fetal clonotypes persist, this study deep-sequenced TCR alpha and beta repertoires from monozygotic twins, from unrelated adults of various ages, and from cord blood. Replicate twin experiments were performed at different times using different library preparation protocols to rule out contamination.

The paper's findings and limits, for the study overall: The excess sharing between twins in beta out-of-frame sequences was weaker because fewer shared sequences reduced the signal-to-noise ratio. Because the same donors could not be followed over many years, conclusions were based on cross-sectional statistical analysis. Zero-insertion analyses could be partly confounded by invariant T cells such as MAIT and iNKT, although diverse VJ usage argued against such confounding for most clonotypes. Compared with coincidental sharing between unrelated individuals, out-of-frame TCR alpha sequences shared between twins had an excess of sequences with low generation probability. Fewer insertions were carried by abundant cord blood beta clonotypes, a similar but weaker trend appeared in young adult naive repertoires, and no such trend appeared in memory repertoires. In monozygotic twins, recombination models systematically underestimated out-of-frame TCR alpha sharing, but the models matched the sharing seen between unrelated individuals.

The germline V gene (reference sequence) provides CDR1 DFQATT and CDR2 SNEGSKA. The CDR3 contains 13 residues, cysteine and phenylalanine counted. Only the CDR3 DNA stays, 39 bases, in frame from base 1. V gives up 5 bases and J gives up 4 bases, and the segment between their germline ends measures 13 bases. The library relied on 5' RACE. The sequencing machine was an Illumina HiSeq 2000. Template switching introduced a universal primer binding site; the final cDNA contained a unique molecular identifier, enabling accurate counting of TCR cDNA molecules. First-strand cDNA for TCR alpha and beta chains was synthesized from specific primers in the conserved constant-segment region. To control for contamination, every cDNA library carried two barcodes: a SMART-Mk sample barcode plus Illumina barcodes. Two successive PCR steps introduced TruSeq adapter sequences along with Illumina sample barcodes. TCR alpha and beta cDNA libraries were sequenced on the Illumina HiSeq platform with custom primers. On the study's bioinformatics: Raw reads were processed with MiGEC to extract unique molecular identifiers, and MiXCR was used to determine CDR3 positions. Recombination models were inferred per individual with the repgenHMM and IGoR tools using an EM algorithm. Shared clonotypes were analyzed with the tcR package in R, and sharing was normalized by the product of cloneset sizes. To study raw recombination free of thymic and clonal selection effects, out-of-frame nonproductive sequences were analyzed. The raw public data were reprocessed by TCRdb itself: fastp quality trimming at Q25, MiXCR clonotype calling, in-frame beta chains only. Every distinct CDR3 protein forms one entry, paired with its most common genes and DNA. TCRdb's processing, not the study's, gives the V and J calls here. The sample records around 690,000 distinct CDR3 sequences, roughly 20% of which are singletons. The ten biggest clones cover approximately 4.3% of the sample.

The sample also formed part of further work on T cells expressing NK-cell markers. The other study reports the following: TCR beta-chain repertoires were profiled in sorted CD3+CD56+NKG2C+, CD3+CD56+NKG2C- and CD3+CD56-NKG2C+ T-cell subsets from several donors. Seven of the eight sequenced donors were HCMV-seropositive and one was HCMV-seronegative. To restrict sorting to alphabetaTCR-expressing T cells, an anti-gammadeltaTCR antibody was added in several experiments. In five to seven donors, the dominant CD3+CD56+NKG2C+ clonotypes were among the top 10 CD8+ clonotypes and accounted for about 1.0-7.5% of CD8+ T cells. Those dominant clonotypes were again the most abundant among CD3+CD56-NKG2C+ cells in four donors, at 28.3-60.1%. Whether the expanded NKG2C-expressing T cell clones were specific for HCMV antigens remained unclear. All eight donors whose samples were sequenced were randomly selected healthy volunteers, three of them men and five women. To determine HCMV serostatus, a commercial ELISA kit was used to detect HCMV-specific IgG in serum. For several donors, bulk peripheral blood T-cell repertoires were also sequenced from unsorted PBMC. Reads were demultiplexed and grouped by UMI with MIGEC, and clonotypes were assembled and quantified with MiTCR. To exclude erroneous sequences, only TCR cDNA sequences supported by at least two reads were retained. Downstream repertoire analysis used the tcR package, and clonotypes were matched across fractions by CDR3 nucleotide sequence plus V segment. VDJmatch was used to annotate antigen specificity against VDJdb, with one amino acid substitution allowed in CDR3.

This chain joins TRBV20-1 to TRBJ2-3, with no confident D gene call. The sequencing sample was made of PBMCs. The clonotype was recovered from a woman aged 18-30 years in good health. At the DNA level, the sequence is TGCAGTGCTGAACCTATCAGACCAGATACGCAGTATTTT. It is translated as CSAEPIRPDTQYF.